The 30 T cell receptor beta chains below come from one sample, sequenced in a study of T-cell memory formation after mild COVID-19. One entry per CDR3 protein results from TCRdb running MiXCR on the 5' RACE reads. This sample has some 62,000 distinct CDR3 sequences, with 9% to 9.5% found just once. The sample taken for sequencing was PBMCs or a T cell subset sorted from them (not recorded which). The receptor set was obtained from a man aged 18-30 years who had mild COVID-19 (a few samples of this study predate the infection). Cell type and time point are not known.

The chain employs TRBV6-6 and TRBJ2-7, with 10 bases lining up with TRBD1. The CDR3 sequence is 14 residues long. The J segment lost 3 bases and the V segment lost 6 bases, leaving 5 bases of the junction unmatched. CDR1 is MNHNY, CDR2 SVGAGI, per germline (reference sequence). DNA for the CDR3: TGTGCCAGCAGACGCCGGGACAGGGGCTACGAGCAGTACTTC. This gives the protein CASRRRDRGYEQYF.

Only a few counts were recorded for this clonotype. This rearrangement joins TRBV5-1 to TRBJ2-7, with 7 bases aligning to TRBD2. Unmatched junction bases numbered 9, after V lost 1 base and J lost 2 bases. This CDR3 region has 16 residues. Per the germline V gene, CDR1 is SGHRS and CDR2 is YFSETQ. CDR3 region: CASSLLSAGETYEQYF. DNA for the CDR3: TGCGCCAGCAGCTTGTTATCGGCGGGGGAAACCTACGAGCAGTACTTC.

A few counts support this clonotype. This chain joins TRBV7-2 and TRBJ1-2, with D hard to call. The CDR3 length is 15 residues. Per the germline V gene, CDR1 is SGHTA and CDR2 is FQGNSA. V was trimmed by 3 bases and J by 3 bases, leaving 14 bases between them. Here the CDR3 DNA reads TGTGCCAGCAGCTTCGACCCGGAAATCTACTATGGCTACACCTTC. Protein sequence: CASSFDPEIYYGYTF.

The CDR3 DNA is TGTGCCAGCAGTTTTGGGGGAATTGAAGGTGGCTACACCTTC. It translates to CASSFGGIEGGYTF. V gene TRBV5-4 combines with J gene TRBJ1-2; a weak D match, TRBD1 (5 bases). Germline V gene sequence: CDR1 SGHNT, CDR2 YYREEE (reference sequence). This CDR3 is built from 14 residues. Trimming removed 5 bases from V and 7 bases from J, with 18 bases in between.

V gene TRBV7-2 combines with J gene TRBJ1-5, with D tentatively TRBD1 (5 bases). Germline V gene data show CDR1 as SGHTA and CDR2 as FQGNSA. The CDR3 runs to 14 residues. The V end lost 3 bases, the J end lost 4 bases, and 10 bases lay between the germline ends. In DNA, the CDR3 is TGTGCCAGCAGCTTTAACGGGGCGAATCAGCCCCAGCATTTT. Residues: CASSFNGANQPQHF.

This clonotype was seen only a few times. The gene calls are TRBV7-8 and TRBJ2-2, with D unresolved. Trimming removed 7 bases from V and 6 bases from J, with 6 bases in between. The V gene's germline CDR1 is SGHVS and CDR2 FQNEAQ. CDR3 length equals 11 residues. This CDR3 is CASTRSGELFF. CDR3 DNA: TGTGCCAGCACCAGATCCGGGGAGCTGTTTTTT.

J is TRBJ1-1 and V is TRBV11-3, with D unresolved. The CDR3 extends over 13 amino acids. V was trimmed by 4 bases and J by 1 base, leaving 7 bases between them. Looked up from germline, CDR1 is SGHNT and CDR2 is YENEEA. The chain's CDR3 is CASSSGWNTEAFF. The CDR3 bases are TGTGCCAGCAGCTCGGGGTGGAACACTGAAGCTTTCTTT.

This clonotype was seen more than once but under ten times. This chain connects TRBV20-1 to TRBJ2-7, with TRBD2 as a possible D gene (6 bases). With 3 bases removed from V and 5 bases from J, the gap between germline ends came to 14 bases. The CDR3 extends over 13 amino acids. CDR1 and CDR2 from the germline V gene are DFQATT and SNEGSKA (reference sequence). CDR3 loop: CSARGVRDHEQYF. The CDR3 bases are TGCAGTGCTAGGGGGGTGCGGGACCACGAGCAGTACTTC.

The sample holds a few counts of this clonotype. The chain uses TRBV10-1 and TRBJ2-3; a weak D match, TRBD1 (6 bases). CDR3 length: 12 residues. The ends were cut back, 9 bases at V and 1 base at J, with 8 bases in the middle. CDR1 is WNHNN and CDR2 is SYGVQD in the germline V gene (reference sequence). The CDR3 nucleotides are TGCGCCAGACAGGGAGGCACAGATACGCAGTATTTT. As protein: CARQGGTDTQYF.

J is TRBJ2-2 and V is TRBV7-8; maybe TRBD1 (9 bases). There are 17 residues in the CDR3. Germline V CDR1 and CDR2: SGHVS, FQNEAQ. Between the trimmed V and J ends, which lost 5 bases and 1 base, there was a span of 17 bases. This CDR3 is CASSPRGGQGNTGELFF. In nucleotides, the CDR3 is TGTGCCAGCAGCCCCCGGGGGGGACAGGGGAACACCGGGGAGCTGTTTTTT.

In its sample, this clonotype was seen a few times. This chain links TRBV4-2 with TRBJ2-4; no definite D call. CDR3 length: 16 residues. Germline assignment: CDR1 LGHNA and CDR2 YNFKEQ. The V and J ends lost 0 bases and 9 bases respectively, with 18 bases between them. CDR3 nucleotides: TGTGCCAGCAGCCAAGATAGACACCCTGGTGGTGGCATTCAGTACTTC. It specifies CASSQDRHPGGGIQYF.

The chain recombines TRBV7-2 with TRBJ2-3; 7 bases align to TRBD2. In germline, CDR1 is SGHTA, CDR2 FQGNSA. This CDR3 is 14 amino acids long. The J segment lost 7 bases and the V segment lost 4 bases, leaving 8 bases of the junction unmatched. The CDR3 region is CASSSDLAANTQYF. For the CDR3, the DNA is TGTGCCAGCAGCTCAGACCTAGCGGCGAATACGCAGTATTTT.

The chain couples TRBV5-1 to TRBJ2-1; D gene uncertain. V shed 5 bases and J shed 5 bases, with 5 bases lying between them. This CDR3 spans 11 amino acids. Germline CDR1 reads SGHRS; CDR2 reads YFSETQ. The CDR3 DNA reads as TGCGCCAGCAGGGAAGACAATGAGCAGTTCTTC. Translation: CASREDNEQFF. Variable domain in full (rest from reference TRBV5-1 and TRBJ2-1): KAGVTQTPRYLIKTRGQQVTLSCSPISGHRSVSWYQQTPGQGLQFLFEYFSETQRNKGNFPGRFSGRQFSNSRSEMNVSTLELGDSALYLCASREDNEQFFGPGTRLTVL.

The table lists this clonotype with a few counts. V usage is TRBV12-3 or TRBV12-4 and J usage is TRBJ2-1; TRBD2 aligns across 12 bases. The CDR3 runs to 15 residues. With 6 bases clipped from V and 5 bases from J, the junction kept 5 bases outside the gene matches. CDR3 protein: CASSPSGGVNNEQFF. The CDR3, as DNA: TGTGCCAGCAGCCCTAGCGGGGGGGTAAACAATGAGCAGTTCTTC.

This clonotype was found many times. The chain has TRBV6-2 or TRBV6-3 and TRBJ2-1, with no clear D. The CDR3 is 12 amino acids. V was trimmed by 4 bases and J by 4 bases, leaving 5 bases between them. Germline assignment: CDR1 MNHEY and CDR2 SVGEGT. This CDR3 is CASSSQYNEQFF. For the CDR3, the DNA is TGTGCCAGCAGTTCTCAATACAATGAGCAGTTCTTC.

V gene TRBV7-8 combines with J gene TRBJ2-2; D might be TRBD2 (7 bases). V was cut by 3 bases and J by 6 bases, with 20 bases left in between. Germline V gives CDR1 SGHVS, CDR2 FQNEAQ. The CDR3 loop spans 17 amino acids. For the CDR3, the DNA is TGTGCCAGCAGCTTTGCTGGGGGGGCAAGTATTCCCGGGGAGCTGTTTTTT. Amino acids: CASSFAGGASIPGELFF.

In this sample, this clonotype turned up many times. The chain is built from TRBV20-1 and TRBJ1-2; a weak D match, TRBD1 (6 bases). The length of the CDR3 is 12 residues. CDR1 is DFQATT and CDR2 is SNEGSKA in the germline V gene (reference sequence). V was cut by 5 bases and J by 6 bases, with 13 bases left in between. This CDR3 reads CSAGLGGDGYTF. Written as DNA, the CDR3 is TGCAGTGCTGGCCTGGGGGGCGATGGCTACACCTTC.

This clonotype has a count of ten or more. This chain uses TRBV5-1 with TRBJ1-6; 7 positions agree with TRBD1. Trimming took 6 bases from V and 9 from J; bases not matched to a gene: 9. The CDR3 is made up of 14 amino acids. Germline V gene sequence: CDR1 SGHRS, CDR2 YFSETQ. CDR3 DNA sequence: TGCGCCAGCACCCCCGGGACAGCGGGTTCACCCCTCCACTTT. Residues: CASTPGTAGSPLHF.

V and J are TRBV20-1 and TRBJ1-2; maybe TRBD1 (6 bases). The CDR3 consists of 12 residues. V shed 6 bases and J shed 8 bases, with 16 bases lying between them. Germline-derived CDR1 and CDR2 are DFQATT and SNEGSKA (reference sequence). The CDR3 sequence: CSADRDNTGYTF. The CDR3 region has the DNA TGCAGTGCCGACCGGGACAATACGGGCTACACCTTC.

This clonotype was counted many times. The CDR3 protein is CSVDGIAGEEDTQYF. As DNA, the CDR3 is TGCAGCGTTGACGGAATAGCGGGTGAAGAGGATACGCAGTATTTT. The chain is built from TRBV29-1 and TRBJ2-3, with 7 nucleotides matching TRBD2. Trimming took 3 bases from V and 6 from J; bases not matched to a gene: 12. CDR3 length: 15 residues. The germline gives CDR1 SQVTM, CDR2 ANQGSEA.

This clonotype has more than one count but fewer than ten. J is TRBJ2-1 and V is TRBV10-3, with D maybe TRBD1 (6 bases). This CDR3 has 16 amino acids. CDR1 is ENHRY and CDR2 is SYGVKD in the germline V gene. Between the trimmed V and J ends, which lost 3 bases and 0 bases, there was a span of 12 bases. CDR3 in amino acids: CAISDPPGHSYNEQFF. In DNA form, the CDR3 reads TGTGCCATCAGTGATCCGCCGGGACACTCCTACAATGAGCAGTTCTTC.

There are many counts of this clonotype. This rearrangement joins TRBV12-3 or TRBV12-4 to TRBJ2-7, with a possible D match to TRBD2 (6 bases). The CDR3 is 15 amino acids. Trimming removed 3 bases at V and 4 bases at J, with 16 bases between. The CDR3 spells CASSFSGVNKYEQYF. The CDR3 region has the DNA TGTGCCAGCAGTTTTTCGGGGGTGAATAAGTACGAGCAGTACTTC.

The chain employs TRBV7-2 and TRBJ2-5, with D perhaps matching TRBD2 (7 bases). V was clipped by 5 bases and J by 3 bases, with 19 bases between them. CDR3 length: 16 residues. Germline values: CDR1 SGHTA, CDR2 FQGNSA. CDR3 in DNA: TGTGCCAGCAGCCCGAAAGGGGGGGGCAGTGAAGAGACCCAGTACTTC. As protein: CASSPKGGGSEETQYF.

The chain recombines TRBV7-9 with TRBJ2-3, with D perhaps TRBD2 (5 bases). This CDR3 has 14 residues. Trimming cost V 5 bases and J 9 bases, with 18 bases left between them. Germline V gene sequence: CDR1 SEHNR, CDR2 FQNEAQ (reference sequence). In DNA, the CDR3 is TGTGCCAGCAGCAAGGAGCAGACCGCGGGCACGCAGTATTTT. Encoded protein: CASSKEQTAGTQYF.

The chain combines TRBV7-2 with TRBJ2-5; the D is unclear. The CDR3 contains 13 residues. Per germline, CDR1 SGHTA and CDR2 FQGNSA. V was cut by 1 base and J by 4 bases, with 7 bases left in between. The CDR3 loop is CASSLVVGETQYF. CDR3 nucleotides: TGTGCCAGCAGCTTAGTTGTAGGAGAGACCCAGTACTTC.

This clonotype was found a few times. The chain combines TRBV20-1 with TRBJ2-1; a weak D match, TRBD1 (6 bases). Germline V CDR1 and CDR2: DFQATT, SNEGSKA (reference sequence). This CDR3 is 11 amino acids long. Deletions cut 5 bases from V and 10 bases from J, with 12 bases between. CDR3 coding DNA: TGCAGTGCTTACAGGGTGGGCGAGCAGTTCTTC. Protein sequence: CSAYRVGEQFF.

This clonotype occurred a few times. The V gene is TRBV20-1, the J gene TRBJ2-5; maybe TRBD2 (6 bases). CDR1 is DFQATT and CDR2 is SNEGSKA in the germline V gene (reference sequence). CDR3 length: 13 amino acids. CDR3 protein: CRASRAGEETQYF. The CDR3 DNA follows: TGCAGAGCCTCCCGAGCGGGCGAAGAGACCCAGTACTTC.

This clonotype was observed many times. This sequence joins TRBV7-2 and TRBJ2-3; D uncertain. V gave up 6 bases and J gave up 0 bases, with 10 bases separating them. This CDR3 has 14 amino acids. Germline CDR1 and CDR2: SGHTA and FQGNSA. Here the CDR3 DNA reads TGTGCCAGCAGGGCGACCGTTAGCACAGATACGCAGTATTTT. It codes for CASRATVSTDTQYF.

The J gene is TRBJ1-6, the V gene TRBV4-1; a possible D gene is TRBD1 (5 bases). The CDR3 sequence is 14 residues long. Per the germline V gene, CDR1 is MGHRA and CDR2 is YSYEKL. V was trimmed by 1 base and J by 14 bases, leaving 15 bases between them. The CDR3 DNA follows: TGCGCCAGCAGCCAAGGCTTCGGGACTGGGGCCCTCCACTTT. Translation gives CASSQGFGTGALHF.

This clonotype came up a few times. The genes are TRBV25-1 and TRBJ1-2, with a tentative D call TRBD1 (5 bases). The ends were cut back, 0 bases at V and 7 bases at J, with 9 bases in the middle. The CDR3 covers 13 residues. Germline CDR1 MGHDK, CDR2 SYGVNS. CDR3 sequence reads: CASSEYYGGGYTF. DNA of the CDR3: TGTGCCAGCAGTGAATACTACGGGGGTGGCTACACCTTC.